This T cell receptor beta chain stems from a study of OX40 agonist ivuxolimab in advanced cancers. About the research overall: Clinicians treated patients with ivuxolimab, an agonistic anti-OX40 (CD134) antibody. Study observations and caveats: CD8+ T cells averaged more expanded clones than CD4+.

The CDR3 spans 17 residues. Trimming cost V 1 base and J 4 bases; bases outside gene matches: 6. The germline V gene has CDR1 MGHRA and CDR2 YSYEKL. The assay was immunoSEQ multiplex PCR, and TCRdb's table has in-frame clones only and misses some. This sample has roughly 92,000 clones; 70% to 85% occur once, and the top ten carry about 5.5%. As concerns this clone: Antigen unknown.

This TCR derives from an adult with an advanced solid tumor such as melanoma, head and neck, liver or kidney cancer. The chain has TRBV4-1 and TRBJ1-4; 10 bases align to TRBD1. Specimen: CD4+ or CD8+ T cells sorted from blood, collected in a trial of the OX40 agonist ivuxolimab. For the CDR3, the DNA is TGCGCCAGCAGCCAAGGACAGGGGGCGGGTTTTAATGAAAAACTGTTTTTT. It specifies CASSQGQGAGFNEKLFF.